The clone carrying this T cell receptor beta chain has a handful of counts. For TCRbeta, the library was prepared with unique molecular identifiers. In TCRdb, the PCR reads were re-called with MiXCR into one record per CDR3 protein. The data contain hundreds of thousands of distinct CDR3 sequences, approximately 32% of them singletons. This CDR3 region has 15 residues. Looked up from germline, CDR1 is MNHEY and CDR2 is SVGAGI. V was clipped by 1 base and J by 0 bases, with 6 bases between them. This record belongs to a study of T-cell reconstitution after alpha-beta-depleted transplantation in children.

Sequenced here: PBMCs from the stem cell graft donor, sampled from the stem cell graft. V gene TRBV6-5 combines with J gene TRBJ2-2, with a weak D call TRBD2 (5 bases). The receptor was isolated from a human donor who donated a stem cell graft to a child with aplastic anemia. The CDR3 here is CASSYWTSNTGELFF. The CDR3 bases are TGTGCCAGCAGTTACTGGACTTCGAACACCGGGGAGCTGTTTTTT.